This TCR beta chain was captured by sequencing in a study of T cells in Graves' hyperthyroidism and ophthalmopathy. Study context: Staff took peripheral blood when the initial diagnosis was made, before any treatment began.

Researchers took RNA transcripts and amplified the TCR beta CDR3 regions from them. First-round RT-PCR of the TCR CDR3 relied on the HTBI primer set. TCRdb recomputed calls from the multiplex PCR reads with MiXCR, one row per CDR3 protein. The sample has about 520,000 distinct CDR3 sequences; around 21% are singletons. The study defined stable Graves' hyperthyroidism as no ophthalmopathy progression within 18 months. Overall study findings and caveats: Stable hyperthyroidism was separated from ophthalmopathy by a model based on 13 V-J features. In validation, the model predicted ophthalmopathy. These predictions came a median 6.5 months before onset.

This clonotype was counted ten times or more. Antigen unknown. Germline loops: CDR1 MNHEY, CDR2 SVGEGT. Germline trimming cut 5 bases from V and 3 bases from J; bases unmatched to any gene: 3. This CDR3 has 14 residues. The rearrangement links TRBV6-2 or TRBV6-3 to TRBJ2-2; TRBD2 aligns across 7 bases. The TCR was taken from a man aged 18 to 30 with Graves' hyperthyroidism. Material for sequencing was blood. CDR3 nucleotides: TGTGCCAGCAGTCAGGGAGGGCACACCGGGGAGCTGTTTTTT. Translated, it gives CASSQGGHTGELFF.